These T cell receptor beta chains were read from a single sample in a study of T cell repertoires in cytomegalovirus infection. In TCRdb, the reads were re-called with MiXCR into one record per CDR3 protein. The sample lists roughly 130,000 distinct CDR3 sequences; roughly 9% were seen once. The specimen sequenced was PBMCs. All receptors derive from a human donor in good health (CMV status not recorded). Some clones in this sample may be carry-over from other donors' samples. CDR3s include the opening cysteine and the closing phenylalanine or tryptophan. Fields, in order: V gene, D gene, J gene, clone size, CDR3 DNA, CDR3 protein. D genes are given only for firm matches. Size is omitted from some rows. Given values are once, few, many or a class for expanded clones.

v_call: TRBV6-2/TRBV6-3
d_call: TRBD1
j_call: TRBJ2-1
clone_size: many
cdr3_nt: TGTGCCAGCAGTCCGTCCCGGGACAGGGGTAGGTTCTTC
cdr3_aa: CASSPSRDRGRFF

v_call: TRBV20-1
d_call: .
j_call: TRBJ2-1
clone_size: few
cdr3_nt: TGCAGTGCTGCCCTTACAGGAAATGAGCAGTTCTTC
cdr3_aa: CSAALTGNEQFF

v_call: TRBV28
d_call: .
j_call: TRBJ1-1
clone_size: many
cdr3_nt: TGTGCCAGCACCCTTGGTAGCTGGAACACTGAAGCTTTCTTT
cdr3_aa: CASTLGSWNTEAFF

v_call: TRBV25-1
d_call: TRBD1
j_call: TRBJ2-3
clone_size: few
cdr3_nt: TGTGCCAGCGTGGACAGGGGAACAGATACGCAGTATTTT
cdr3_aa: CASVDRGTDTQYF

v_call: TRBV7-8
d_call: TRBD1
j_call: TRBJ1-1
clone_size: many
cdr3_nt: TGTGCCAGCAGCTTAAAGACAGGGGGTACTGAAGCTTTCTTT
cdr3_aa: CASSLKTGGTEAFF

v_call: TRBV20-1
d_call: .
j_call: TRBJ1-2
clone_size: .
cdr3_nt: TGCAGTGCTAGAGCCCGCCGGGGGGAGAACTATGGCTACACCTTC
cdr3_aa: CSARARRGENYGYTF

v_call: TRBV20-1
d_call: .
j_call: TRBJ2-5
clone_size: many
cdr3_nt: TGCAGTGCTAGAGACCCGAGGGGCGGGGAGACCCAGTACTTC
cdr3_aa: CSARDPRGGETQYF

v_call: TRBV6-5
d_call: TRBD2
j_call: TRBJ2-1
clone_size: many
cdr3_nt: TGTGCCAGCAGTGCCCCCCGGCGGGGGGGCTACAATGAGCAGTTCTTC
cdr3_aa: CASSAPRRGGYNEQFF

v_call: TRBV2
d_call: .
j_call: TRBJ2-7
clone_size: few
cdr3_nt: TGTGCCAGCACCACCCCGGGGTACGAGCAGTACTTC
cdr3_aa: CASTTPGYEQYF

v_call: TRBV6-1
d_call: .
j_call: TRBJ2-3
clone_size: many
cdr3_nt: TGTGCCAGCCGTGGGCGCCCGATTAGCACAGATACGCAGTATTTT
cdr3_aa: CASRGRPISTDTQYF

v_call: TRBV4-1
d_call: .
j_call: TRBJ1-2
clone_size: few
cdr3_nt: TGCGCCAGCAGCCAAGTCGGCGTAATCTGGGATCGCTACACCTTC
cdr3_aa: CASSQVGVIWDRYTF

v_call: TRBV10-3
d_call: .
j_call: TRBJ2-1
clone_size: .
cdr3_nt: TGTGCCATCAGTGAGAGTTTGGGTCGGAATGAGCAGTTCTTC
cdr3_aa: CAISESLGRNEQFF

v_call: TRBV30
d_call: .
j_call: TRBJ1-6
clone_size: few
cdr3_nt: TGTGCCTCAGACAGGAGAGGGTATAATTCACCCCTCCACTTT
cdr3_aa: CASDRRGYNSPLHF

v_call: TRBV7-2
d_call: TRBD1
j_call: TRBJ1-1
clone_size: many
cdr3_nt: TGTGCCAGCAGCATCGACAGGGGTGAAGCTTTCTTT
cdr3_aa: CASSIDRGEAFF

v_call: TRBV29-1
d_call: TRBD1
j_call: TRBJ1-1
clone_size: few
cdr3_nt: TGCAGCGCCACAGGGGATAGCACTGAAGCTTTCTTT
cdr3_aa: CSATGDSTEAFF

v_call: TRBV5-6
d_call: TRBD1
j_call: TRBJ1-3
clone_size: many
cdr3_nt: TGTGCCAGCAGCTTGTCGACAGGGAGGTCTGGAAACACCATATATTTT
cdr3_aa: CASSLSTGRSGNTIYF

v_call: TRBV28
d_call: TRBD2
j_call: TRBJ2-7
clone_size: many
cdr3_nt: TGTGCCAGCAGTTCCAGACTCCGCCCTAGCGGGGGGGCGGTCTACGAGCAGTACTTC
cdr3_aa: CASSSRLRPSGGAVYEQYF

v_call: TRBV10-3
d_call: TRBD2
j_call: TRBJ2-3
clone_size: many
cdr3_nt: TGTGCCATCAGCGGCGGGGGGGGCACAGATACGCAGTATTTT
cdr3_aa: CAISGGGGTDTQYF

v_call: TRBV28
d_call: TRBD1
j_call: TRBJ2-7
clone_size: many
cdr3_nt: TGTGCCAGCAGTGAACCGGGACAGCTCTACGAGCAGTACTTC
cdr3_aa: CASSEPGQLYEQYF

v_call: TRBV28
d_call: TRBD1
j_call: TRBJ1-1
clone_size: many
cdr3_nt: TGTGCCAGCAGTTCGCAGGGGGGGGAAAACACTGAAGCTTTCTTT
cdr3_aa: CASSSQGGENTEAFF

v_call: TRBV5-1
d_call: .
j_call: TRBJ1-5
clone_size: many
cdr3_nt: TGCGCCAGCAGCCTTAACGGGGGTAGCAATCAGCCCCAGCATTTT
cdr3_aa: CASSLNGGSNQPQHF

v_call: TRBV6-5
d_call: .
j_call: TRBJ1-1
clone_size: many
cdr3_nt: TGTGCCAGCAGTTACTCGGGGGACAAGAACACTGAAGCTTTCTTT
cdr3_aa: CASSYSGDKNTEAFF

v_call: TRBV5-1
d_call: .
j_call: TRBJ2-1
clone_size: many
cdr3_nt: TGCGCCAGCAGCTTGAGACAGAGAACCTACAATGAGCAGTTCTTC
cdr3_aa: CASSLRQRTYNEQFF

v_call: TRBV24-1
d_call: .
j_call: TRBJ2-1
clone_size: many
cdr3_nt: TGTGCCACCAGTGGGGACGGCTACAATGAGCAGTTCTTC
cdr3_aa: CATSGDGYNEQFF

v_call: TRBV28
d_call: .
j_call: TRBJ1-5
clone_size: few
cdr3_nt: TGTGCCAGCAGTTTAGTGGCTCAGCCCCAGCATTTT
cdr3_aa: CASSLVAQPQHF

v_call: TRBV18
d_call: .
j_call: TRBJ1-1
clone_size: many
cdr3_nt: TGTGCCAGCTCACCATTTGGGGCAGGTGGTGCTTTCTTT
cdr3_aa: CASSPFGAGGAFF

v_call: TRBV7-2
d_call: .
j_call: TRBJ1-4
clone_size: many
cdr3_nt: TGTGCCAGCAGCCCCGGACTCAATGAAAAACTGTTTTTT
cdr3_aa: CASSPGLNEKLFF

v_call: TRBV10-2
d_call: TRBD1
j_call: TRBJ1-5
clone_size: many
cdr3_nt: TGCGCCAGCAGTGGGGACAGGGATCAGCCCCAGCATTTT
cdr3_aa: CASSGDRDQPQHF

v_call: TRBV7-2
d_call: .
j_call: TRBJ2-5
clone_size: many
cdr3_nt: TGTGCCAGCAGCTTAAAGGCGGGAACGGAGACCCAGTACTTC
cdr3_aa: CASSLKAGTETQYF